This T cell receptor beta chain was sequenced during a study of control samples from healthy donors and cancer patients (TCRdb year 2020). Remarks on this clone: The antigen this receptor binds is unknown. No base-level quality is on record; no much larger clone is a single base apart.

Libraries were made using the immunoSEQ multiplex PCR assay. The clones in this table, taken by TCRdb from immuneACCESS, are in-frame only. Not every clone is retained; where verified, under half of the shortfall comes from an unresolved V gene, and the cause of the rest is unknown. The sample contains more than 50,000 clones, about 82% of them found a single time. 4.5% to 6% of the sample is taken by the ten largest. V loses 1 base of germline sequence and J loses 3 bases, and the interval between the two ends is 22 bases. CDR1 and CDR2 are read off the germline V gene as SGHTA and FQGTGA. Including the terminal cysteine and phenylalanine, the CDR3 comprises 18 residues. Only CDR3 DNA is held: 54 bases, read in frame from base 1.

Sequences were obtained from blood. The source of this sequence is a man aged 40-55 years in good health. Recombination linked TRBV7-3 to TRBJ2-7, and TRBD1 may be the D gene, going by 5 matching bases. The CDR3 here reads CASSLIGAVDGHLYEQYF. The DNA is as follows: TGTGCCAGCAGCTTAATTGGGGCCGTGGACGGTCACCTCTACGAGCAGTACTTC.